This TCR beta chain comes out of a study of monozygotic twins with inflammatory bowel disease. RNA in its total form was extracted from whole blood, and T cells were not sorted. Each CDR3 protein gets one entry in TCRdb, which reprocessed the 5' RACE reads and gives no DNA. The sample has over 350,000 distinct CDR3 sequences. This TCR came from a human donor with ulcerative colitis or Crohn's disease, or a healthy co-twin of an affected twin (not recorded which). Material for sequencing was blood.

The CDR3 here is CASSLGGQGALEQYF. This chain connects TRBV5-1 to TRBJ2-7; with no DNA, the TCRdb D assignment of TRBD1 cannot be verified. CDR1 and CDR2 from the germline V gene are SGHRS and YFSETQ. This CDR3 comprises 15 residues. The full variable domain, completed using reference TRBV5-1 and TRBJ2-7, is KAGVTQTPRYLIKTRGQQVTLSCSPISGHRSVSWYQQTPGQGLQFLFEYFSETQRNKGNFPGRFSGRQFSNSRSEMNVSTLELGDSALYLCASSLGGQGALEQYFGPGTRLTVT.